Following are 9 T cell receptor beta chains from one sample sequenced in a study of blood T cell repertoires in COVID-19. Using immunoSEQ multiplex PCR, the repertoire was profiled, and TCRdb retains in-frame clones only, with some absent. This sample has over 250,000 clones, with roughly four fifths found just once. The specimen sequenced was peripheral blood. The receptors were gathered from a woman aged 50 to 60 who had recovered from COVID-19.

V and J are TRBV7-2 and TRBJ1-1; TRBD1 aligns across 8 bases. This CDR3 region has 14 residues. Germline assignment: CDR1 SGHTA and CDR2 FQGNSA. Germline trimming cut 7 bases from V and 1 base from J; bases unmatched to any gene: 5. CDR3 coding DNA: TGTGCCAGCATCGACAGGGGAACGAACACTGAAGCTTTCTTT. Its protein product is CASIDRGTNTEAFF.

This rearrangement joins TRBV4-3 to TRBJ1-2; D ambiguous. The CDR3 spans 17 residues. V dropped 0 bases and J dropped 4 bases, with 18 bases sitting between them. CDR1 is LGHNA and CDR2 is YSLEER in the germline V gene. Here the CDR3 reads CASSQDSGLPPRYGYTF. CDR3 nucleotides: TGCGCCAGCAGCCAAGATAGTGGTCTACCGCCTCGCTATGGCTACACCTTC.

The V gene is TRBV27, the J gene TRBJ1-6; a weak D match, TRBD1 (6 bases). V was shortened by 7 bases and J by 10 bases, with 20 bases between the two germline ends. The CDR3 consists of 15 residues. In germline, CDR1 is MNHEY, CDR2 SMNVEV (reference sequence). CDR3 bases: TGTGCCAGCACACTAACAAGGGGGGGAGGCTCACCCCTCCACTTT. Residues: CASTLTRGGGSPLHF.

V and J are TRBV7-2 and TRBJ2-1; D perhaps matches TRBD1 (5 bases). CDR3 size: 14 residues. Deletions cut 0 bases from V and 6 bases from J, with 9 bases between. Germline CDR1 and CDR2: SGHTA and FQGNSA. The CDR3 nucleotides are TGTGCCAGCAGCTTAGCCGTGGGGCCCAATGAGCAGTTCTTC. Protein sequence: CASSLAVGPNEQFF.

This rearrangement joins TRBV7-6 to TRBJ1-2; 9 bases map to TRBD1. The germline V gene has CDR1 SGHVS and CDR2 FNYEAQ. The CDR3 is made up of 13 amino acids. The V and J ends lost 1 base and 10 bases, in that order; junction bases with no gene match: 4. CDR3 loop: CASSLVQGADYTF. The CDR3 DNA sequence: TGTGCCAGCAGCTTAGTACAGGGGGCCGACTACACCTTC.

This clone was found once. The rearrangement uses TRBV18 and TRBJ2-3; 8 bases are shared with TRBD1. The CDR3 totals 16 residues. With 0 bases clipped from V and 4 bases from J, the junction kept 6 bases outside the gene matches. In germline, CDR1 is KGHSH, CDR2 LQKENI. CDR3: CASSPPRQGASDTQYF. CDR3 nucleotide sequence: TGTGCCAGCTCACCACCGAGGCAGGGGGCATCAGATACGCAGTATTTT.

The V call is TRBV7-2, the J call TRBJ1-5; 7 nucleotides agree with TRBD1. The CDR3 covers 16 residues. Germline V CDR1 and CDR2: SGHTA, FQGNSA. Trimming cost V 5 bases and J 1 base; bases outside gene matches: 8. CDR3 residues: CASSPHRGQSNQPQHF. DNA of the CDR3: TGTGCCAGCAGCCCCCACAGGGGTCAGAGCAATCAGCCCCAGCATTTT.

The V and J genes are TRBV6-6 and TRBJ1-1; weak D call: TRBD1 (6 bases). The germline V gene has CDR1 MNHNY and CDR2 SVGAGI (reference sequence). CDR3 size: 17 residues. Trimming cost V 5 bases and J 4 bases, with 23 bases left between them. CDR3 loop: CASSPRATSGAATEAFF. DNA for the CDR3: TGTGCCAGCAGTCCGAGGGCGACCTCAGGGGCGGCCACTGAAGCTTTCTTT.

The chain carries TRBV28 and TRBJ2-1, with a possible D match to TRBD1 (6 bases). Trimming removed 6 bases at V and 4 bases at J, with 10 bases between. This CDR3 is built from 13 residues. Looked up from germline, CDR1 is MDHEN and CDR2 is SYDVKM. The CDR3 region has the DNA TGTGCCAGCAGGGGACAACTTTACAATGAGCAGTTCTTC. Translated: CASRGQLYNEQFF.